The T cell receptor beta chain described here comes from a study of CD8 T cells in Susac syndrome (dated by TCRdb to about 2019). With regard to the full study: Repertoire sequencing was used to test whether CD8+ T cell activation and differentiation in Susac syndrome was antigen driven. The clonality of the CD8+ T cell repertoire was compared across 12 healthy donors, about 14 Susac syndrome patients and 15 multiple sclerosis patients. Broad study findings and their caveats: The study acknowledged that relatively few individuals were included in the TCR sequencing and HLA analysis.

RNA was extracted with the RNeasy kit and roughly 0.5 to 1 ug was reverse transcribed using random hexamers. The immunoSEQ multiplex PCR assay, which covers 54 Vbeta and 13 Jbeta segments, was used to amplify TCR beta CDR3 regions. To correct PCR amplification bias, a synthetic template baseline was used for both primer optimization and computational correction. The study's processing was this. Reads were assigned to V, D and J genes according to IMGT and analyzed in immunoSEQ Analyzer, with only productive sequences retained. Clonality was computed as one minus Shannon entropy normalized by log2 of the number of productive unique sequences. For each patient and control, public and private clones were evaluated within the 100 most prevalent clones. Clones were defined as Susac-specific when absent from the healthy and MS cohorts, from approximately 1,100 published viral clones and from other ImmuneACCESS disease sequences. TCRdb handled the public reads itself, with Q25 trimming in fastp and clone calling in MiXCR, and kept productive beta chains. A single entry per CDR3 protein holds the most common genes and DNA from its merged rows. Clone size and V and J calls follow TCRdb, not the original study. The sample table shows roughly 140,000 distinct CDR3 sequences, and about 94% are seen once. The ten largest clones add up to about 0.21% of the sample.

High-throughput TCR beta sequencing profiled peripheral blood CD8+ and CD4+ T cells from healthy donors, Susac syndrome patients and multiple sclerosis patients. The multiple sclerosis controls were treatment-naive patients whose relapsing-remitting disease, either stable or active, fulfilled the revised McDonald criteria. Bulk CD8+ and CD4+ T cells were purified magnetically by negative isolation, whereas CD8+ TEMRA cells were enriched by FACS. Blood was collected in EDTA tubes and processed within 24 hours, with PBMCs isolated through density gradient centrifugation. PBMCs destined for TCR sequencing were cryopreserved in liquid nitrogen and later thawed in a 37 °C water bath. A purity of at least 90% was achieved for sorted or isolated CD4+, CD8+ and CD8+ TEMRA cells. Concerning this clonotype itself: Its antigen is currently not known. Base quality data are lacking; no much larger clone is found one base away.

Trimming takes 5 bases from V and 7 bases from J, and the germline ends sit 15 bases apart. Looking up the germline V gene (reference sequence) yields CDR1 SEHNR and CDR2 FQNEAQ. The CDR3 contains 13 residues, cysteine and phenylalanine counted. Only the CDR3 region is kept as DNA, spanning 39 bases read in frame from base 1. The rearranged segments are TRBV7-9 and TRBJ2-7; TRBD1 could be the D gene, as 6 bases match. The receptor's source is a human donor with multiple sclerosis. The sample taken for sequencing was CD8+ T cells from PBMCs. CDR3 protein: CASSHYRDEEQYF. DNA sequence: TGTGCCAGCAGCCATTACAGGGATGAAGAGCAGTACTTC.